This T cell receptor beta chain was captured in a study of regulatory T cells in long-lasting Graves disease. Study at large: The criterion for persistent Graves' disease was over 5 years of antithyroid drugs with positive TSH receptor antibodies.

Whole-study findings and limits: Favoring TRBV28, TRBJ1-2 and TRBJ2-5 was a feature seen in persistent disease. Persistent Graves' patients had lower TCR diversity than newly diagnosed ones.

V lost 7 bases to trimming and J lost 4 bases, with 19 bases between them. The CDR3 runs to 15 residues. Documented time point: persistent/refractory GD, antithyroid drugs over 5 years with positive TRAb. Preparation of the TCR library used RNA extracted from PBMCs. Tubes containing EDTA received 7 to 10 milliliters of drawn peripheral blood. In its sample, this clonotype was seen many times. Its antigen is unknown. Libraries of TCR beta came from iRepertoire HTBI primers plus Arm-PCR of CDR3 regions. TCRdb re-called the multiplex PCR reads through MiXCR, storing one row per CDR3 protein. This table holds about 470,000 distinct CDR3 sequences, 20% to 25% found once.

The origin of this receptor is a female donor with Graves disease. This chain joins TRBV12-3 or TRBV12-4 and TRBJ1-1; D ambiguous. The sample in question was peripheral blood mononuclear cells (PBMCs), obtained when the disease was refractory, from a patient treated with antithyroid drugs. CDR3 amino acids: CASTIGRRAVTEAFF. Written as DNA, the CDR3 is TGTGCCAGCACTATTGGGAGGAGGGCCGTCACTGAAGCTTTCTTT.